This TCR beta chain was obtained from a study of tumor-infiltrating lymphocytes in primary liver carcinoma. Study summary: Subjects presented with primary liver carcinoma managed by surgical resection. The study reported T1-T3 N0M0 tumors spanning 4.2 to 10 cm. Study findings and constraints: Tumor region pairs showed greater overlap than either tumor-adjacent or tumor-blood pairs did.

There are many counts of this clonotype. Its antigen is as yet unknown. Starting material of around 490 ng total RNA yielded TCR beta cDNA via a constant-region primer. ARM-PCR, slightly modified, supplied the TCR beta libraries through three nested multiplex PCR rounds. PCR rounds one and two used TRBV1-TRBV30 forward primers with a C-beta reverse primer for 10 cycles each. TCRdb reprocessed the multiplex PCR reads with MiXCR, giving one entry per CDR3 protein. The table has fewer than 350,000 distinct CDR3 sequences, less than 75% seen once. Germline CDR1 is MNHNS and CDR2 is SASEGT. V was clipped by 0 bases and J by 4 bases, with 12 bases between them. The CDR3 extends over 15 amino acids. The authors took blood RNA from unsorted whole blood and also extracted germline DNA.

This clonotype was sampled from a man aged 35 to 55 with primary liver carcinoma and hepatitis B virus infection. Sequencing was done on a sample of peripheral blood. The V call is TRBV6-1, the J call TRBJ1-2, with D uncertain. The CDR3: CASSEASGVGYGYTF. The CDR3 bases are TGTGCCAGCAGTGAAGCGAGTGGGGTGGGCTATGGCTACACCTTC.